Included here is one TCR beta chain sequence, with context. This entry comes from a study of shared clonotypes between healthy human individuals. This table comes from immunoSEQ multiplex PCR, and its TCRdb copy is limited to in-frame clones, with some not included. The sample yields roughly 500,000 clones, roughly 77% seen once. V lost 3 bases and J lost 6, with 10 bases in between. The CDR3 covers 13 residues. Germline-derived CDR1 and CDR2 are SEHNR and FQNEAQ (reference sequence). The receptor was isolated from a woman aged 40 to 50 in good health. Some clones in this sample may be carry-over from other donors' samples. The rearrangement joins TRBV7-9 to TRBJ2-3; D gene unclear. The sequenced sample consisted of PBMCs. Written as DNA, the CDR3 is TGTGCCAGCAGCTTCCCCTTTGGGGATACGCAGTATTTT. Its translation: CASSFPFGDTQYF. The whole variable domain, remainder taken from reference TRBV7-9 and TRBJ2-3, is DTGVSQNPRHKITKRGQNVTFRCDPISEHNRLYWYRQTLGQGPEFLTYFQNEAQLEKSRLLSDRFSAERPKGSFSTLEIQRTEQGDSAMYLCASSFPFGDTQYFGPGTRLTVL.